This T cell receptor beta chain came from a study of cytomegalovirus exposure and HLA in healthy donors. The germline V gene has CDR1 MGHRA and CDR2 YSYEKL. There are 17 residues in the CDR3. The J segment lost 3 bases and the V segment lost 1 base, leaving 11 bases of the junction unmatched. Assay: immunoSEQ multiplex PCR; the TCRdb copy retains only in-frame clones and omits some. The sample contains some 56,000 clones, 93% of which appear only once. The receptor comes from a woman younger than 30 in good health and CMV-seropositive. V is TRBV4-1 and J is TRBJ1-2; TRBD1 matches at 7 bases. Sequencing was carried out using PBMCs. The CDR3: CASSQAPRAGTDYGYTF. The CDR3 coding sequence is TGCGCCAGCAGCCAAGCCCCACGGGCCGGGACAGACTATGGCTACACCTTC.